This is a list of T cell receptor beta chains from one sample in a study of T-cell reconstitution after alpha-beta-depleted transplantation in children. One entry per CDR3 protein results from TCRdb running MiXCR on the PCR reads. The sample contains roughly 340,000 distinct CDR3 sequences, 15% to 20% of which appear only once. The sequences come from PBMCs, mostly from graft donor cells, collected 360 days after TCRalphabeta/CD19-depleted stem cell transplant. These receptors all stem from a male patient under 10 years old who had a stem cell transplant for acute lymphoblastic leukemia, so the T cells may come from the graft donor. Both conserved end residues are part of each CDR3. A D gene is named only where the DNA matches it firmly. Some rows mark clone size as missing; the rest say once, few, many or name a class of expanded clone.

CASSLGGPTVLTF	TGTGCCAGCAGTTTAGGAGGGCCTACCGTCCTGACTTTC	.	.	TRBV28	TRBJ2-6
CASSDMGTSGRGNEQFF	TGTGCCAGCAGCGATATGGGGACTAGCGGTAGGGGCAATGAGCAGTTCTTC	few	TRBD2	TRBV7-3	TRBJ2-1
CASSLELAAAYEQYF	TGTGCCAGCAGTTTAGAACTAGCGGCAGCCTACGAGCAGTACTTC	.	TRBD2	TRBV28	TRBJ2-7
CASSSTLDGTDTQYF	TGTGCCAGCAGCTCCACCTTGGACGGCACAGATACGCAGTATTTT	few	.	TRBV7-3	TRBJ2-3
CASSLWAGEAFF	TGTGCCAGCAGTTTATGGGCGGGAGAAGCTTTCTTT	.	.	TRBV28	TRBJ1-1
CATSRDRLGSGNTIYF	TGTGCCACCAGCAGAGATCGGTTGGGCTCTGGAAACACCATATATTTT	few	.	TRBV15	TRBJ1-3
CAWSVRAVEYGYTF	TGTGCCTGGAGTGTACGGGCAGTAGAGTATGGCTACACCTTC	many	.	TRBV30	TRBJ1-2
CASSLLLSLIGATRGQGDSPLHF	TGTGCCAGCAGCTTACTTTTATCTCTGATCGGGGCGACCCGTGGACAGGGAGATTCACCCCTCCACTTT	.	TRBD1	TRBV7-3	TRBJ1-6
CASSVGFSIRTTDTQYF	TGTGCCAGCAGCGTAGGATTTTCCATCCGAACCACAGATACGCAGTATTTT	few	.	TRBV9	TRBJ2-3
CASSFRGGELFF	TGTGCCAGCAGCTTCCGAGGCGGGGAGCTGTTTTTT	few	.	TRBV7-3	TRBJ2-2
CAISERGVTGELFF	TGTGCCATCAGTGAGCGGGGAGTCACCGGGGAGCTGTTTTTT	many	.	TRBV10-3	TRBJ2-2
CASSLGGPGQFF	TGTGCCAGCAGTTTAGGAGGACCTGGGCAGTTCTTC	.	.	TRBV12-3/TRBV12-4	TRBJ2-1
CASSLDAAGGRQPQHF	TGTGCCAGCAGCTTAGATGCGGCAGGGGGCCGGCAGCCCCAGCATTTT	few	TRBD1	TRBV7-2	TRBJ1-5
CASSFNGRNPYEQYF	TGTGCCAGCAGTTTTAACGGGAGGAATCCTTACGAGCAGTACTTC	many	TRBD2	TRBV27	TRBJ2-7